This note documents a single T cell receptor (beta chain) sequence. Its antigen is not known. The data were obtained in a study of T cell responses to AZD1222 COVID-19 vaccine. Study-wide results and limits: After the peak T cell response, and only then, were repertoires sampled. The study found Spike-specific TCR breadth and depth rose after two AZD1222 doses.

The CDR3 loop spans 13 amino acids. Germline values: CDR1 ENHRY, CDR2 SYGVKD. V lost 11 bases and J lost 4; bases outside the gene matches: 9. The protocol was immunoSEQ multiplex PCR, while the TCRdb copy is restricted to in-frame clones and leaves out a portion. This table has 130,000 or so clones, approximately 94% appearing once. The sample consisted of peripheral blood, taken on day 0 of AZD1222 vaccination. The genes are TRBV10-3 and TRBJ1-1; 8 bases line up with TRBD1. This TCR derives from an adult in good health. Here the CDR3 DNA reads TGTGCCCCGTACAGGGGGTTAGGCACTGAAGCTTTCTTT. Translating gives CAPYRGLGTEAFF.